This T cell receptor beta chain was identified in a study of T cell clonality in common variable immunodeficiency (dated by TCRdb to the mid-2010s). There are many counts of this clone. No cognate antigen has been identified for it. Broad study findings and their caveats: Correlations of repertoire features with clinical complications were constrained by heterogeneity among patients within the CVID cohort. Even though DNA input was equal, the average per sample came to about 81,820 unique sequences for controls compared with about 30,000 for CVID samples. Fewer deletions and N-nucleotide insertions were reportedly observed in CVID TCRbeta sequences, and highly modified clones with 13 or more V deletions were reportedly absent from CVID TCRbeta sequences. The authors noted that sequencing repertoires of T cell subpopulations would be needed to clarify what caused the increased clonality in CVID. Fewer TCRbeta clones were shared among CVID subjects than among healthy controls (p < 0.0001). TCRbeta clonality was higher in CVID subjects than in healthy controls (t-test p = 0.018), and the increase was most characteristic of about a third of subjects.

CVID samples and control samples contributed equivalent amounts of genomic DNA as sequencing input. For every sample, a 60 bp segment covering the rearranged TCRbeta CDR3 region was amplified and then sequenced. The immunoSEQ assay, a bias-corrected multiplex PCR combined with high-throughput sequencing, was used to amplify TCRbeta. On the study's bioinformatics: Every unique nucleotide sequence was considered a clone and was annotated with V, D and J genes, copy number and frequency. Sequences were labeled productive if in frame, and non-productive if out of frame or containing stop codons. As previously described, Shannon's entropy was used to calculate clonality. The predicted amino acid sequences of productive clones were used to derive mean CDR3 Kyte-Doolittle hydropathy. Scaled V gene usage was hierarchically clustered using Manhattan distance and complete linkage with the R hclust function. Sharing of clones by CDR3 amino acid sequence was evaluated through resampling of 12 repertoires per group over 100 rounds. The repertoires were screened for approximately 72 published EBV-specific TCRbeta sequences and a few hundred published CMV-specific TCRbeta sequences. Analysis left out a couple of CVID samples that produced under 10,000 sequences, so around 40 CVID repertoires remained. Entries here come from immuneACCESS through TCRdb and include only in-frame sequences with V and J called. Some clones fail to appear in such tables; in the studies checked, an unresolved V gene covers under half of the shortfall, and the cause of the remainder is unknown. Clone size and the V and J calls come from that table; the DNA yielded D and trimming. The table puts 15,000 to 20,000 clones in this sample, none counted just once. The top ten constitute roughly 2.5% of the sample.

Standard criteria were used to diagnose CVID, namely serum IgG, IgA and/or IgM reduced below the normal range together with specific antibody deficiency. There were 40 to 45 subjects in the CVID group (about 29 male and around 15 female), ranging in age from roughly 9 to 64 years, with a mean age of 40. Most CVID patients and most healthy controls were of Caucasian heritage. Replacement immunoglobulin therapy had been administered to all CVID subjects for at least one year at the time of study participation. At the time of blood collection, no CVID subject was ill or was being treated with immunomodulatory or immunosuppressive medication. From each donor, roughly 5 to 9 ml of heparinized peripheral whole blood was collected. Genomic DNA from adults with common variable immune deficiency (CVID) and from healthy adult controls was the source for sequencing TCRbeta CDR3 repertoires. Diluted blood was density-centrifuged over Hypaque 1077 or Ficoll-Paque to isolate peripheral blood mononuclear cells. Unsorted mononuclear cells served as the source of genomic DNA, which was extracted either by Qiagen column purification or by a centrifugation-based method.

The TCR originated in a human donor with common variable immunodeficiency. The specimen sequenced was peripheral blood mononuclear cells.

The CDR3 is CASSASRAGSPLEQYF. The CDR3 DNA, read in part, is TGTGCCAGCAGTGCGTCGAGGGCAGGCTCCCCCCTCGAG. The sequence is built from TRBV6-1 and TRBJ2-7; matching of 5 bases hints at TRBD2 as the D gene. The observed sequence ends 3 residues before the CDR3 terminus, with the missing tail filled in from the germline J gene. V is cut by 4 bases and J by 6 bases, and the space between the germline ends is 22 bases. From cysteine to phenylalanine, the CDR3 is 16 amino acids long. The 39 bases shown cover part of the CDR3, and their frame starts at base 1. The germline V gene yields MNHNS for CDR1 and SASEGT for CDR2.